A selection of T cell receptor beta chains follows, all from one sample in a study of CD8 T cells in Susac syndrome. TCRdb recomputed calls from the immunoSEQ multiplex PCR reads with MiXCR, one row per CDR3 protein. Altogether some 110,000 distinct CDR3 sequences are present, approximately 96% being singletons, with the ten largest covering around 0.087%. Source material: CD4+ T cells from PBMCs. The receptors stem from a human donor in good health. Both conserved end residues are part of each CDR3. Fields, in order: J gene, V gene, CDR3 length, D gene, CDR3 protein. D genes are given only for firm matches.

TRBJ2-7 TRBV20-1 14 NA CSAPRQRSSYEQYF
TRBJ2-2 TRBV4-3 14 NA CASSRAGGTGELFF
TRBJ2-1 TRBV30 14 TRBD2 CAWRSAGGINEQFF
TRBJ1-1 TRBV5-1 15 NA CASSFSRGGNTEAFF
TRBJ2-7 TRBV10-3 14 TRBD1 CAISPSQGAYEQYF
TRBJ2-5 TRBV28 16 TRBD2 CASSFRGGRASETQYF
TRBJ2-3 TRBV20-1 15 TRBD2 CSAIATSGDQDTQYF
TRBJ2-2 TRBV2 13 NA CASSVKAVGELFF
TRBJ2-7 TRBV20-1 14 NA CSAPDSRSSYEQYF
TRBJ2-7 TRBV12-3/TRBV12-4 13 NA CASSSTGFYEQYF
TRBJ2-7 TRBV15 17 TRBD1 CATSRDEGHRGVHEQYF
TRBJ1-1 TRBV7-2 13 NA CASLTQGGTEAFF
TRBJ2-7 TRBV21-1 12 NA CASSRPPYEQYF
TRBJ2-7 TRBV3-1 12 NA CASSQDSYEQYF
TRBJ2-1 TRBV7-2 13 NA CASSYTLRAEQFF
TRBJ1-5 TRBV4-1 16 TRBD1 CASSQGDRGGHQPQHF
TRBJ1-2 TRBV25-1 11 NA CASSEAGGYTF
TRBJ2-7 TRBV7-2 14 NA CASSLGGDSYEQYF
TRBJ1-2 TRBV4-2 15 NA CASSQAEDSSYGYTF
TRBJ2-7 TRBV7-9 16 TRBD2 CASSLKDGGGPYEQYF
TRBJ2-6 TRBV20-1 14 NA CSASLHSGANVLTF
TRBJ1-1 TRBV7-2 16 NA CASSPGVAHMNTEAFF
TRBJ1-1 TRBV27 15 NA CASSRPGIVNTEAFF
TRBJ2-2 TRBV6-2/TRBV6-3 17 NA CASSYSAGQSNTGELFF
TRBJ2-7 TRBV20-1 16 TRBD2 CSARGFGREEPYEQYF
TRBJ2-7 TRBV20-1 13 NA CSARGPAGYEQYF
TRBJ1-2 TRBV23-1 15 NA CASSQYGGSNYGYTF
TRBJ1-2 TRBV2 12 NA CASRKNGYGYTF
TRBJ1-3 TRBV3-1 12 NA CASTRSGNTIYF
TRBJ2-4 TRBV6-2/TRBV6-3 18 TRBD2 CASRETSGPFLAKNIQYF
TRBJ1-1 TRBV6-2/TRBV6-3 13 NA CASSPGFWTEAFF
TRBJ2-6 TRBV7-2 17 TRBD2 CASVGGGGPAGANVLTF
TRBJ1-4 TRBV5-1 15 NA CASRTGAATNEKLFF
TRBJ2-2 TRBV4-1 14 NA CASSPKTLPGELFF
TRBJ2-7 TRBV5-1 14 NA CASSLEANSYEQYF
TRBJ2-3 TRBV20-1 15 NA CSATDGGRGTDTQYF
TRBJ2-7 TRBV20-1 16 TRBD1 CSASWPLRDRVGEQYF
TRBJ1-1 TRBV7-2 15 TRBD1 CASSQGQLMNTEAFF
TRBJ2-5 TRBV10-2 15 TRBD2 CASGARAGGQETQYF
TRBJ2-5 TRBV7-8 17 TRBD1 CASSDRIQGVRGQTQYF
TRBJ1-1 TRBV2 15 NA CASSPLQPYYTEAFF
TRBJ1-1 TRBV5-1 15 TRBD1 CASSSGTGANTEAFF
TRBJ2-5 TRBV30 13 TRBD2 CAWRLAGGETQYF
TRBJ2-2 TRBV29-1 12 NA CSGGRSTGELFF
TRBJ2-1 TRBV20-1 15 NA CSAKTYKVTYNEQFF
TRBJ1-2 TRBV20-1 12 TRBD1 CSASQGAGGYTF
TRBJ2-5 TRBV29-1 12 NA CSVPRGVETQYF
TRBJ1-2 TRBV10-1 13 TRBD1 CASSESDRVGYTF
TRBJ1-2 TRBV19 15 NA CASSTDGGINYGYTF
TRBJ2-2 TRBV5-1 14 NA CASSWLAYTGELFF
TRBJ2-5 TRBV3-1 14 NA CASSQSQGGETQYF
TRBJ2-4 TRBV2 15 NA CASMVGWLAKNIQYF
TRBJ2-5 TRBV6-5 14 NA CASTQPGTSGAQYF
TRBJ2-1 TRBV7-7 15 TRBD2 CASSLVAGGSNEQFF
TRBJ1-1 TRBV5-1 16 TRBD1 CASRLEGALLGTEAFF
TRBJ2-7 TRBV6-2/TRBV6-3 12 NA CASTGSPYEQYF